These T cell receptor beta chains were read from a single sample in a study of T cell responses to AZD1222 COVID-19 vaccine. Profiled with immunoSEQ multiplex PCR; TCRdb holds only in-frame clones, not every one. Altogether fewer than 120,000 clones are present, around 80% being singletons, with the ten largest covering 4% to 5%. This sample comprised peripheral blood, obtained on day 0 of AZD1222 vaccination. The receptors stem from an adult in good health. Both conserved end residues are part of each CDR3. The order of the fields is D gene, V gene, J gene, clone size, CDR3 protein, CDR3 DNA. The D gene is left open where the match is weak. Clone size is not always given. Where it is, it says once, few, many or a class for expanded clones.

TRBD1	TRBV6-5	TRBJ2-1	-	CASSYTGTGYNEQFF	TGTGCCAGCAGTTACACCGGGACAGGGTACAATGAGCAGTTCTTC
-	TRBV30	TRBJ2-1	-	CAWSAQGGKTYNEQFF	TGTGCCTGGAGTGCCCAAGGGGGGAAGACCTACAATGAGCAGTTCTTC
-	TRBV7-2	TRBJ2-1	-	CASSLEGRGIPNEQFF	TGTGCCAGCAGCTTAGAGGGGCGTGGTATCCCCAATGAGCAGTTCTTC
-	TRBV4-3	TRBJ1-5	-	CASSQVGRGEPQHF	TGCGCCAGCAGCCAAGTCGGCAGGGGAGAGCCCCAGCATTTT
TRBD2	TRBV10-2	TRBJ2-7	-	CAPTSGGGSYEQYF	TGCGCCCCCACCTCGGGGGGGGGCTCCTACGAGCAGTACTTC
-	TRBV5-1	TRBJ2-5	-	CASSEGPQETQYF	TGCGCCAGCAGCGAGGGACCGCAAGAGACCCAGTACTTC
TRBD1	TRBV19	TRBJ1-2	-	CASSRDRDYGYTF	TGTGCCAGTAGTAGGGACAGGGACTATGGCTACACCTTC
-	TRBV7-2	TRBJ2-4	-	CASSLAPPGVLHIQYF	TGTGCCAGCAGCTTAGCCCCCCCAGGGGTTTTGCACATTCAGTACTTC
-	TRBV4-1	TRBJ1-6	-	CASSQTGVNNSPLHF	TGCGCCAGCAGCCAAACAGGAGTTAATAATTCACCCCTCCACTTT
TRBD1	TRBV5-6	TRBJ1-2	-	CASSLTGDYGYTF	TGTGCCAGCAGCTTGACAGGGGACTATGGCTACACCTTC
TRBD1	TRBV19	TRBJ2-7	-	CASSITRTGGYEQYF	TGTGCCAGTAGTATAACGAGGACAGGGGGCTACGAGCAGTACTTC
-	TRBV2	TRBJ2-5	-	CASRTTVQETQYF	TGTGCCAGCAGGACGACAGTCCAAGAGACCCAGTACTTC
-	TRBV18	TRBJ2-5	-	CASSPLEGETQYF	TGTGCCAGCTCACCACTTGAGGGGGAGACCCAGTACTTC
-	TRBV7-6	TRBJ2-2	-	CASSGRGAYTGELFF	TGTGCCAGCAGCGGGCGGGGCGCCTACACCGGGGAGCTGTTTTTT
-	TRBV5-1	TRBJ1-6	once	CASKVSVSQSYNSPLHF	TGCGCCAGCAAAGTCTCGGTTTCTCAGTCCTATAATTCACCCCTCCACTTT
-	TRBV20-1	TRBJ2-1	-	CTFREYNEQFF	TGCACGTTCAGGGAATACAATGAGCAGTTCTTC
TRBD1	TRBV6-5	TRBJ1-1	-	CASDRDRMNTEAFF	TGTGCCAGCGATAGGGACAGAATGAACACTGAAGCTTTCTTT
-	TRBV6-6	TRBJ1-1	-	CASRPGSGTEAFF	TGTGCCAGCAGACCAGGCAGCGGCACTGAAGCTTTCTTT
-	TRBV10-3	TRBJ1-5	-	CAIRDSGTPGPQHF	TGTGCCATCAGGGACTCCGGGACCCCGGGGCCCCAGCATTTT
TRBD1	TRBV3-1/TRBV3-2	TRBJ1-1	-	CASSPYRGRPTEAFF	TGTGCCAGCAGCCCCTACAGGGGACGTCCCACTGAAGCTTTCTTT
-	TRBV9	TRBJ1-2	-	CASRVAGAGDYGYTF	TGTGCCAGCCGCGTCGCGGGGGCGGGCGACTATGGCTACACCTTC
-	TRBV19	TRBJ2-7	-	CASSITVSAYEQYF	TGTGCCAGTAGTATCACGGTGTCTGCCTACGAGCAGTACTTC
-	TRBV7-2	TRBJ1-3	few	CASSLGSSGNTIYF	TGTGCCAGCAGCTTAGGATCCTCTGGAAACACCATATATTTT
-	TRBV19	TRBJ1-2	-	CASSNPLGAEYYGYTF	TGTGCCAGTAGTAACCCACTGGGGGCAGAGTACTATGGCTACACCTTC
TRBD2	TRBV7-6	TRBJ2-1	-	CASSQMSAGGNNEQFF	TGTGCCAGCAGCCAAATGTCAGCGGGAGGAAACAATGAGCAGTTCTTC
TRBD1	TRBV6-5	TRBJ1-1	-	CASRQTGEVTEAFF	TGTGCCAGCAGACAGACAGGGGAAGTCACTGAAGCTTTCTTT
-	TRBV2	TRBJ1-6	-	CASSSGAGNSPLHF	TGTGCCAGCAGTTCAGGGGCGGGTAATTCACCCCTCCACTTT
-	TRBV7-2	TRBJ1-1	few	CASSLARGNTEAFF	TGTGCCAGCAGCTTAGCGAGAGGGAACACTGAAGCTTTCTTT
-	TRBV28	TRBJ1-2	few	CASVVRGASNYGYTF	TGTGCCAGCGTCGTCCGGGGGGCTTCTAACTATGGCTACACCTTC
-	TRBV27	TRBJ2-3	-	CASSLSGGADTQYF	TGTGCCAGCAGTTTATCAGGGGGGGCAGATACGCAGTATTTT
TRBD1	TRBV6-5	TRBJ1-4	-	CASSYSGTDEKLFF	TGTGCCAGCAGTTACTCGGGGACAGATGAAAAACTGTTTTTT
TRBD2	TRBV3-1/TRBV3-2	TRBJ2-4	few	CASSQGRGAKNIQYF	TGTGCCAGCAGCCAGGGGCGGGGGGCCAAAAACATTCAGTACTTC
TRBD2	TRBV24-1	TRBJ2-3	-	CATSERTSGRSKDTQYF	TGTGCCACCAGTGAGCGGACTAGCGGGAGGTCTAAAGATACGCAGTATTTT
TRBD1	TRBV5-1	TRBJ2-7	-	CASSFDREQYF	TGCGCCAGCAGCTTCGACAGGGAACAATACTTC
TRBD1	TRBV12-3/TRBV12-4	TRBJ2-1	-	CASSIQGNEQFF	TGTGCCAGCAGTATACAGGGGAATGAGCAGTTCTTC
-	TRBV28	TRBJ2-7	-	CASSSPIRTSEQYF	TGTGCCAGCAGTTCCCCTATACGTACCTCCGAGCAGTACTTC
TRBD1	TRBV18	TRBJ1-2	-	CASSPPGTGGEVHGYTF	TGTGCCAGCTCACCACCTGGGACAGGGGGCGAGGTGCATGGCTACACCTTC
-	TRBV30	TRBJ1-1	-	CAWMGGIGTEAFF	TGTGCCTGGATGGGGGGAATCGGCACTGAAGCTTTCTTT
TRBD1	TRBV7-2	TRBJ1-1	-	CASSPGTGINTEAFF	TGTGCCAGCAGCCCCGGGACAGGGATCAACACTGAAGCTTTCTTT
-	TRBV28	TRBJ2-5	-	CASSRLTSSGQETQYF	TGTGCCAGCAGTCGACTGACCTCGTCAGGGCAAGAGACCCAGTACTTC
-	TRBV5-1	TRBJ2-5	-	CASSAGHPETQYF	TGCGCCAGCAGCGCGGGCCACCCGGAGACCCAGTACTTC
-	TRBV7-2	TRBJ1-1	few	CASSSQGGSTEAFF	TGTGCCAGCAGCTCACAGGGTGGGAGCACTGAAGCTTTCTTT
-	TRBV7-2	TRBJ2-1	-	CASSFGGWQFF	TGTGCCAGCAGCTTCGGAGGTTGGCAGTTCTTC
-	TRBV11-2	TRBJ2-3	-	CASSLNLAGSTDTQYF	TGTGCCAGCAGCCTCAACTTAGCCGGCAGCACAGATACGCAGTATTTT
TRBD1	TRBV2	TRBJ1-2	-	CASSETGNGYTF	TGTGCCAGCAGTGAGACAGGGAACGGCTACACCTTC
-	TRBV19	TRBJ1-1	-	CASSWRKNTEAFF	TGTGCCAGTAGTTGGAGGAAGAACACTGAAGCTTTCTTT
-	TRBV11-3	TRBJ2-7	-	CASSTTNRDEQYF	TGTGCCAGCAGCACTACGAACAGGGACGAGCAGTACTTC
-	TRBV6-1	TRBJ2-5	-	CASSSGRGRETQYF	TGTGCCAGCAGTTCAGGACGTGGAAGGGAGACCCAGTACTTC
TRBD2	TRBV11-2	TRBJ2-1	-	CASSLVLLAGSYNEQFF	TGTGCCAGCAGCTTAGTTTTACTAGCGGGGAGTTACAATGAGCAGTTCTTC
TRBD2	TRBV19	TRBJ2-3	-	CASSILSAGDGYTQYF	TGTGCCAGTAGTATTCTCTCGGCGGGGGATGGATATACGCAGTATTTT
TRBD2	TRBV6-5	TRBJ2-5	-	CASSYGLSGGQETQYF	TGTGCCAGCAGTTACGGCCTTAGCGGGGGGCAAGAGACCCAGTACTTC
-	TRBV5-1	TRBJ2-1	-	CASSPGRSSYNEQFF	TGCGCCAGCAGCCCCGGACGAAGCTCCTACAATGAGCAGTTCTTC
-	TRBV2	TRBJ2-7	-	CASSEAGYEQYF	TGTGCCAGCAGTGAAGCTGGCTACGAGCAGTACTTC